This entry concerns a single T cell receptor beta chain. With V trimmed by 7 bases and J by 8 bases, 13 bases remained unmatched. Germline values: CDR1 MNHEY, CDR2 SMNVEV (reference sequence). CDR3 length equals 16 residues. This record comes from a study of technical replicates of blood from several donors. Assay used: immunoSEQ multiplex PCR; TCRdb lists only in-frame clones, some missing. This repertoire shows roughly 92,000 clones, 95% found once; its top ten account for roughly 0.33%. The origin of this receptor is a human donor in good health. The chain has TRBV27 and TRBJ1-4, with 10 nucleotides matching TRBD1. The specimen was T cells isolated from PBMCs. Here the CDR3 DNA reads TGTGCCAGCACCCCTACCTGGGGGACAGGGGTGGAAAAACTGTTTTTT. Amino acid sequence: CASTPTWGTGVEKLFF.